The 23 T cell receptor beta chains presented below share a single source sample, sequenced in a study of blood T cells in healthy people across ages. The use of a sample-barcoded 5' primer and a J-beta primer mix characterized a second PCR of about 7 to 12 cycles. TCRdb re-called the 5' RACE reads with MiXCR, one entry per CDR3 protein. The sample consists of roughly 1.4 million distinct CDR3 sequences, approximately 60% of them appearing once. The material sequenced was blood. All receptors come from a man between 18 and 35 years old in good health.

The chain uses TRBV10-1 and TRBJ2-5, with D possibly being TRBD2 (6 bases). CDR1 is WNHNN and CDR2 is SYGVQD in the germline V gene (reference sequence). This CDR3 spans 12 amino acids. Deletions cut 8 bases from V and 11 bases from J, with 18 bases between. The CDR3 DNA reads as TGCGCCAGCGGGGGGTACTACAATGAGCAGTACTTC. Its translation: CASGGYYNEQYF.

The V and J genes are TRBV7-6 and TRBJ2-7, with D maybe TRBD1 (6 bases). The CDR3 sequence is 15 residues long. With 9 bases removed from V and 0 bases from J, the gap between germline ends came to 18 bases. CDR1 SGHVS and CDR2 FNYEAQ come from the germline V gene. In nucleotides, the CDR3 is TGTGCCAGTAGCCCCGACAGGCGAGGCTCCTACGAGCAGTACTTC. Translated, it gives CASSPDRRGSYEQYF.

This clonotype was counted between two and nine times. The chain joins TRBV27 to TRBJ2-1; possible D gene TRBD2, 6 bases. Germline assignment: CDR1 MNHEY and CDR2 SMNVEV (reference sequence). V gave up 1 base and J gave up 7 bases, with 14 bases separating them. The CDR3 runs to 15 residues. The CDR3: CASSLYRDSPNEQFF. The CDR3 DNA sequence: TGTGCCAGCAGTTTATACCGGGACTCGCCGAATGAGCAGTTCTTC.

The chain carries TRBV2 and TRBJ1-6, with TRBD1 identical over 7 bases. The CDR3 covers 15 residues. CDR1 is SNHLY, CDR2 FYNNEI, per germline. The trim removed 3 bases at V and 3 bases at J, leaving 2 bases unmatched. In nucleotides, the CDR3 is TGTGCCAGCAGTGAGACAGGGCTCTATAATTCACCCCTCCACTTT. Translated: CASSETGLYNSPLHF.

A word on this clonotype: The junction differs from germline at one of its ends, possibly a read error. The chain links TRBV20-1 to TRBJ2-1, with 9 bases aligning to TRBD1. Looked up from germline, CDR1 is DFQATT and CDR2 is SNEGSKA (reference sequence). The CDR3 covers 14 residues. As DNA, the CDR3 is TGCAGTGCTAGAGGGGACAGGGTGGTCAATGGGCAGTTCTTC. Translated: CSARGDRVVNGQFF.

The rearrangement joins TRBV2 to TRBJ2-4, with 10 bases matching TRBD1. This CDR3 has 15 residues. J was trimmed by 6 bases and V by 5 bases; bases with no gene match: 7. Germline V gene lookup returns CDR1 SNHLY and CDR2 FYNNEI. This chain's CDR3 is CASSSRDRGGNIQYF. In DNA form, the CDR3 reads TGTGCCAGCAGTTCCCGGGACAGGGGTGGAAACATTCAGTACTTC.

This clonotype has just a few counts. The chain employs TRBV7-8 and TRBJ1-2, with TRBD1 matching over 7 bases. V trimming: 5 bases; J trimming: 0 bases; junction bases outside the gene matches: 3. Germline CDR1 and CDR2: SGHVS and FQNEAQ. CDR3 length equals 14 residues. CDR3 nucleotide sequence: TGTGCCAGCAGCGAGACAGGGCCTAACTATGGCTACACCTTC. Translation: CASSETGPNYGYTF.

The CDR3 nucleotides read TGTGCCAGCAGCAAGGGCGGGAGTTCCACAGATACGCAGTATTTT. It encodes CASSKGGSSTDTQYF. This chain links TRBV21-1 with TRBJ2-3; the table gives TRBD2 as D, unverified against the DNA. TRBV21-1 has pseudogene status. This CDR3 is built from 15 residues.

The V and J genes are TRBV12-3 or TRBV12-4 and TRBJ2-2; weak D call: TRBD2 (6 bases). Trimming cost V 6 bases and J 1 base, with 15 bases left between them. The CDR3 runs to 16 residues. Here the CDR3 DNA reads TGTGCCAGCAGGAATCCCGGGACTCAGAACACCGGGGAGCTGTTTTTT. Protein sequence: CASRNPGTQNTGELFF.

The V call is TRBV10-3, the J call TRBJ2-7; weak D call: TRBD2 (5 bases). Germline V lookup: CDR1 ENHRY, CDR2 SYGVKD. This CDR3 has 17 residues. V was clipped by 2 bases and J by 7 bases, with 24 bases between them. The CDR3 loop is CAISEAGVSRGIREQYF. CDR3 sequence (DNA): TGTGCCATCAGTGAGGCAGGTGTTTCTAGAGGGATTCGGGAGCAGTACTTC.

V gene TRBV6-2 or TRBV6-3 combines with J gene TRBJ2-3; 9 nucleotides line up with TRBD1. The V gene end was trimmed by 6 bases and the J gene end by 6 bases; junction bases not matched to a gene: 10. Germline CDR1 MNHEY, CDR2 SVGEGT. The CDR3 has 15 residues. In DNA form, the CDR3 reads TGTGCCAGCAGAAGGGACAGGGATCTGCAGGATACGCAGTATTTT. Amino acid sequence: CASRRDRDLQDTQYF.

The V call is TRBV20-1, the J call TRBJ2-3; 9 nucleotides align to TRBD2. V was pared by 7 bases and J by 2 bases, with 13 bases of the junction left unmatched. The CDR3 runs to 16 residues. Germline-derived CDR1 and CDR2 are DFQATT and SNEGSKA (reference sequence). The CDR3 here is CSVHPPKRGDTDTQYF. The CDR3 DNA sequence: TGCAGTGTCCATCCCCCCAAGCGGGGGGACACAGATACGCAGTATTTT.

V gene TRBV4-3 combines with J gene TRBJ2-3, with D perhaps given as TRBD1 or TRBD2 (5 bases each). The ends were cut back, 0 bases at V and 5 bases at J, with 15 bases in the middle. The CDR3 totals 16 residues. Germline V CDR1 and CDR2: LGHNA, YSLEER. The CDR3 nucleotides read TGCGCCAGCAGCCAAGACGAGGGGTACAAACAAGATACGCAGTATTTT. Translated: CASSQDEGYKQDTQYF.

The rearrangement joins TRBV29-1 to TRBJ2-1; D is perhaps TRBD1 or TRBD2 (5 bases each). This CDR3 region has 13 residues. The germline gives CDR1 SQVTM, CDR2 ANQGSEA. Trimming shortened V by 6 bases and J by 5 bases, and 14 bases separated the two germline ends. The CDR3 protein is CSVSPGTHNEQFF. The CDR3 bases are TGCAGCGTGTCACCCGGGACCCACAATGAGCAGTTCTTC.

This chain connects TRBV7-2 to TRBJ2-1; 10 bases are shared with TRBD2. Germline V gene data show CDR1 as SGHTA and CDR2 as FQGNSA. This CDR3 is 16 amino acids long. The trim removed 3 bases at V and 4 bases at J, leaving 6 bases unmatched. The CDR3 protein is CASSFSAGGRYNEQFF. The CDR3 nucleotides read TGTGCCAGCAGCTTCTCAGCGGGGGGGCGGTACAATGAGCAGTTCTTC.

This clonotype was recorded a few times. The V gene is TRBV4-3, the J gene TRBJ2-1; 8 bases match TRBD2. The J segment lost 9 bases and the V segment lost 6 bases, leaving 7 bases of the junction unmatched. Germline assignment: CDR1 LGHNA and CDR2 YSLEER. The CDR3 contains 13 residues. CDR3 coding DNA: TGCGCCAGCAGAGGGCGGGGGGAAAGTGAGCAGTTCTTC. Residues: CASRGRGESEQFF.

This clonotype appeared a few times. In nucleotides, the CDR3 is TGTGCCACCCGGACAGCATATAGCAATCAGCCCCAGCATTTT. This translates into CATRTAYSNQPQHF. The genes are TRBV2 and TRBJ1-5, with D perhaps matching TRBD1 (6 bases). The CDR3 loop spans 14 amino acids. Trimming removed 10 bases from V and 0 bases from J, with 13 bases in between. Germline CDR1 and CDR2: SNHLY and FYNNEI.

V gene TRBV12-3 or TRBV12-4 combines with J gene TRBJ2-1; TRBD1 matches at 10 bases. The CDR3 runs 15 residues. The V gene end was trimmed by 8 bases and the J gene end by 13 bases; junction bases not matched to a gene: 17. The CDR3 coding sequence is TGTGCCAGCGGCCGGGACAGGGGATTGAGGGAGACCCAGTTCTTC. Translated: CASGRDRGLRETQFF.

The V call is TRBV7-2, the J call TRBJ2-3, with 10 bases aligning to TRBD2. Germline CDR1 and CDR2: SGHTA and FQGNSA. CDR3 length: 17 amino acids. With 5 bases clipped from V and 3 bases from J, the junction kept 11 bases outside the gene matches. The CDR3 is CASSPPGAGGRTDTQYF. The CDR3, as DNA: TGTGCCAGCAGCCCCCCGGGAGCGGGGGGGCGGACAGATACGCAGTATTTT.

CDR3 DNA: TGCAGCGTTGAAGATCGGATGGGGGGAGAGACCCAGTACTTC. Amino acids: CSVEDRMGGETQYF. V gene TRBV29-1 combines with J gene TRBJ2-5; D perhaps matches TRBD2 (6 bases). This CDR3 contains 14 residues. The germline gives CDR1 SQVTM, CDR2 ANQGSEA. Trimming took off 0 bases at V and 4 bases at J, with 12 bases between the two ends.

This sequence joins TRBV10-1 and TRBJ2-3; TRBD2 agrees at 13 bases. The CDR3 spans 16 residues. Unmatched junction bases numbered 2, after V lost 3 bases and J lost 2 bases. Germline V gene lookup returns CDR1 WNHNN and CDR2 SYGVQD (reference sequence). The CDR3 region has the DNA TGCGCCAGCAGTGATACTAGCGGGAGGGCCACAGATACGCAGTATTTT. Its protein is CASSDTSGRATDTQYF.

The chain has TRBV11-2 and TRBJ2-7, with D maybe TRBD1 (5 bases). The CDR3 consists of 11 residues. Trimming removed 11 bases from V and 8 bases from J, with 16 bases in between. Germline loops: CDR1 SGHAT, CDR2 FQNNGV. The CDR3 nucleotides are TGTGCCGGCATAAAGGGGCGAAAGCAGTACTTC. Translated: CAGIKGRKQYF.

The chain joins TRBV5-1 to TRBJ2-7; D not resolved. Between the trimmed V and J ends, which lost 4 bases and 1 base, there was a span of 9 bases. Germline CDR1 and CDR2: SGHRS and YFSETQ. The CDR3 has 13 amino acids. CDR3 residues: CASSAQDSYEQYF. For the CDR3, the DNA is TGCGCCAGCAGCGCTCAGGATTCCTACGAGCAGTACTTC.